The clone carrying this T cell receptor (beta chain) was counted only a few times. Its antigen is currently unknown. The CDR3 extends over 16 amino acids. Trimming took off 3 bases at V and 7 bases at J, with 18 bases between the two ends. The source of the sample is a study of T cells in Graves' hyperthyroidism and ophthalmopathy. Authors of the study amplified TCR beta CDR3 regions from RNA transcripts. Primed by the HTBI set, a first-round RT-PCR was run on the TCR CDR3. Each CDR3 protein gets one entry after TCRdb re-called the multiplex PCR reads with MiXCR. The sample holds 250,000 to 300,000 distinct CDR3 sequences, roughly 19% seen once. Exclusions: uncontrolled infection, other autoimmune disease, pregnancy, lactation. General observations from the study: Blood samples included most of the expanded thyroid clonotypes exceeding 0.001.

The rearrangement links TRBV12-3 or TRBV12-4 to TRBJ1-4; maybe TRBD1 (6 bases). The TCR was taken from a man aged 50 to 60 with Graves' ophthalmopathy. Sequences were obtained from blood. CDR3 sequence: CASSFAQGWVSEKLFF. CDR3 in DNA: TGTGCCAGCAGTTTCGCACAGGGTTGGGTTAGTGAAAAACTGTTTTTT.